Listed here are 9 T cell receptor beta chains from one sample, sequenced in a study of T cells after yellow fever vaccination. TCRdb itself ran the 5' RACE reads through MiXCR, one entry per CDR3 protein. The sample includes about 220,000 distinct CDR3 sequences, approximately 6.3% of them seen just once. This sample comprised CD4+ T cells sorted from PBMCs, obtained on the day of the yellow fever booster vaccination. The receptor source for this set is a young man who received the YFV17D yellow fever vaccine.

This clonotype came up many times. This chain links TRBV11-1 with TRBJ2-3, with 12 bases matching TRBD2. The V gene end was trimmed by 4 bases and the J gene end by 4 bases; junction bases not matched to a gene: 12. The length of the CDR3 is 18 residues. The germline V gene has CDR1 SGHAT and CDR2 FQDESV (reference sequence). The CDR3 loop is CASSSLKTSGSWSDTQYF. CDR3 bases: TGTGCCAGCAGCTCCCTTAAGACTAGCGGGAGTTGGTCAGATACGCAGTATTTT. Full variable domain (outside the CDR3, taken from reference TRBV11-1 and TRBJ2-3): EAEVAQSPRYKITEKSQAVAFWCDPISGHATLYWYRQILGQGPELLVQFQDESVVDDSQLPKDRFSAERLKGVDSTLKIQPAELGDSAMYLCASSSLKTSGSWSDTQYFGPGTRLTVL.

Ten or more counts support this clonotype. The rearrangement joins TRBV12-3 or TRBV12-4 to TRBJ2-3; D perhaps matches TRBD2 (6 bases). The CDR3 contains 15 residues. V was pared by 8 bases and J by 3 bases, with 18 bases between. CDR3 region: CASWRASGLTDTQYF. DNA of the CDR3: TGTGCCAGCTGGAGGGCCAGCGGGCTTACAGATACGCAGTATTTT.

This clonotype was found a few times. CDR3 region: CAISDGGGADNEQFF. The CDR3 DNA reads TGTGCCATCAGTGATGGGGGAGGCGCTGACAATGAGCAGTTCTTC. The gene calls are TRBV10-3 and TRBJ2-1; D perhaps matches TRBD2 (6 bases). Germline V CDR1 and CDR2: ENHRY, SYGVKD. Trimming shortened V by 3 bases and J by 5 bases, and 14 bases separated the two germline ends. The CDR3 is 15 amino acids.

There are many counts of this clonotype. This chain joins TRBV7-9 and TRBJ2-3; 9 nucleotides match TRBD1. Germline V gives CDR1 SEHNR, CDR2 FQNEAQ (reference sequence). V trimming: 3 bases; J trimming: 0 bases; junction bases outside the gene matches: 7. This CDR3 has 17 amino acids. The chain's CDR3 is CASSFYWTGASTDTQYF. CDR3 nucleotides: TGTGCCAGCAGCTTCTACTGGACAGGGGCAAGCACAGATACGCAGTATTTT.

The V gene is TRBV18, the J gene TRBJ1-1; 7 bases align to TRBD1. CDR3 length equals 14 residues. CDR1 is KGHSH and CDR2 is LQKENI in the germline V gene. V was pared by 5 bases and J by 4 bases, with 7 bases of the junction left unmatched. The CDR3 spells CASSSTGKGTEAFF. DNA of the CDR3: TGTGCCAGCTCATCGACAGGGAAAGGCACTGAAGCTTTCTTT.

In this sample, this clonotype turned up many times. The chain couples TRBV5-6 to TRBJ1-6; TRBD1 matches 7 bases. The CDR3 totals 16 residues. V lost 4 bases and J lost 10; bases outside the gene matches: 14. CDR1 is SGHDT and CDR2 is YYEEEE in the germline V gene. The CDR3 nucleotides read TGTGCCAGCAGCCCCCAGACAGGGAGGTGGTCCTCACCCCTCCACTTT. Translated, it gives CASSPQTGRWSSPLHF.

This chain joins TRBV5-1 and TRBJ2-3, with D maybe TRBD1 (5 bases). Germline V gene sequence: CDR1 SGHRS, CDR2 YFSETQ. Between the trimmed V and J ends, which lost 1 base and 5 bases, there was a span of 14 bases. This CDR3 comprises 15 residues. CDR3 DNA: TGCGCCAGCAGCTTGCGGCAGGATAGGGGAGATACGCAGTATTTT. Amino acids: CASSLRQDRGDTQYF.

The chain's CDR3 is CASSAQGSPRDEQFF. In nucleotides, the CDR3 is TGTGCCAGCAGTGCTCAGGGCTCCCCGAGGGATGAGCAGTTCTTC. J is TRBJ2-1 and V is TRBV2; either TRBD1 or TRBD2 may fit D (5 bases each). From germline, CDR1 is SNHLY and CDR2 FYNNEI. This CDR3 has 15 residues. V shed 4 bases and J shed 8 bases, with 18 bases lying between them. Full variable domain (remainder filled in from reference TRBV2 and TRBJ2-1): EPEVTQTPSHQVTQMGQEVILRCVPISNHLYFYWYRQILGQKVEFLVSFYNNEISEKSEIFDDQFSVERPDGSNFTLKIRSTKLEDSAMYFCASSAQGSPRDEQFFGPGTRLTVL.

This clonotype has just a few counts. The chain's CDR3 is CAISESRTGTSSYEQYF. CDR3 bases: TGTGCCATCAGTGAGTCCCGGACAGGGACCAGCTCCTACGAGCAGTACTTC. J is TRBJ2-7 and V is TRBV10-3, with 8 bases fitting TRBD1. The CDR3 totals 17 residues. The germline CDR1 and CDR2 sequences are ENHRY and SYGVKD. Trimming at V came to 0 bases and at J to 0 bases, leaving 7 bases not matched to a gene.